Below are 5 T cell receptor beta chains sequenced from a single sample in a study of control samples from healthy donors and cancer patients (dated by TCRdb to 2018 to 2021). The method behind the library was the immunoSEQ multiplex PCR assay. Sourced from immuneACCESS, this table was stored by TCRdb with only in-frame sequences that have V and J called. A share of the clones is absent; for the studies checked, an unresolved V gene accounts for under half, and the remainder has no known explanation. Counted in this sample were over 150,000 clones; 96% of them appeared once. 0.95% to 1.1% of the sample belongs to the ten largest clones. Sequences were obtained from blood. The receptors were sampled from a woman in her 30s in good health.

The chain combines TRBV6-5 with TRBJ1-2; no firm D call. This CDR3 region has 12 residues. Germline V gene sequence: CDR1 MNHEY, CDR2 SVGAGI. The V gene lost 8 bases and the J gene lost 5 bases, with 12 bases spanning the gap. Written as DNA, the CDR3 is TGTGCCAGCGGGGAGAACCCATATGGCTACACCTTC. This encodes CASGENPYGYTF.

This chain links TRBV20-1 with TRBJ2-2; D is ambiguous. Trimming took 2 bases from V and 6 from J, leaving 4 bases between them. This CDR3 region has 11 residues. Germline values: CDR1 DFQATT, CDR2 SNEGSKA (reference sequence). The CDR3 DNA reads TGCAGTGCTAGACTCTCCGGGGAGCTGTTTTTT. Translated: CSARLSGELFF.

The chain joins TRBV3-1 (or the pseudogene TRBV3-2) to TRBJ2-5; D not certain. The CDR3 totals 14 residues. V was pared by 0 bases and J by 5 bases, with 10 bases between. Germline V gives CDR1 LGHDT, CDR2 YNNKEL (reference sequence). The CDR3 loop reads CASSQDPVSETQYF. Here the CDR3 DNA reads TGTGCCAGCAGCCAAGATCCGGTTTCGGAGACCCAGTACTTC.

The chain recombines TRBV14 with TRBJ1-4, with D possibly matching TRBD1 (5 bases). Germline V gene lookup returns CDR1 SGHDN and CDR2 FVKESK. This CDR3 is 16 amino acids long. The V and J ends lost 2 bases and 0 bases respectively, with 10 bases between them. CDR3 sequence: CASSQKGDATNEKLFF. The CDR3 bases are TGTGCCAGCAGCCAAAAAGGGGATGCAACTAATGAAAAACTGTTTTTT.

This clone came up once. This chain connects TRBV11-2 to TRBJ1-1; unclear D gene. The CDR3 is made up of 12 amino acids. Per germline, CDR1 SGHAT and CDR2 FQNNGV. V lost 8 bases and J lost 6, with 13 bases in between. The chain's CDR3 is CASGNRRAEAFF. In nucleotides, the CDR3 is TGTGCCAGCGGAAACCGACGGGCTGAAGCTTTCTTT.